A single sample gave rise to the 28 T cell receptor beta chains below, sequenced in a study of T cell changes during pregnancy in multiple sclerosis. Assay used: immunoSEQ multiplex PCR; TCRdb lists only in-frame clones, some missing. This sample has around 32,000 clones, with approximately 90% found just once. Source: CD8+ T cells from peripheral blood mononuclear cells, taken in the third trimester of pregnancy. All receptors come from a female donor with multiple sclerosis, enrolled in a pregnancy study.

This chain uses TRBV27 with TRBJ2-7, with a weak D call TRBD1 (6 bases). CDR3 length: 13 residues. From germline, CDR1 is MNHEY and CDR2 SMNVEV (reference sequence). The V gene lost 7 bases and the J gene lost 2 bases, with 12 bases spanning the gap. CDR3 DNA: TGTGCCAGCATCCTACAGGGTACCTACGAGCAGTACTTC. Translated, it gives CASILQGTYEQYF.

This sequence joins TRBV15 and TRBJ1-2; D might be TRBD1 (5 bases). V lost 3 bases to trimming and J lost 1 base, with 9 bases between them. The CDR3 length is 14 residues. CDR1 is LNHNV and CDR2 is YYDKDF in the germline V gene (reference sequence). The CDR3 DNA reads TGTGCCACCAGCAGGCAGGGCGGTAACTATGGCTACACCTTC. Translating it yields CATSRQGGNYGYTF.

This rearrangement joins TRBV5-1 to TRBJ2-1; TRBD2 agrees at 14 bases. Per the germline V gene, CDR1 is SGHRS and CDR2 is YFSETQ. The CDR3 runs 17 residues. The trim removed 4 bases at V and 1 base at J, leaving 4 bases unmatched. CDR3 in DNA: TGCGCCAGCAGCCACCGGACTAGCGGGGGGTCCTACAATGAGCAGTTCTTC. Translation gives CASSHRTSGGSYNEQFF.

The rearrangement joins TRBV27 to TRBJ2-5; TRBD2 matches 10 bases. The CDR3 consists of 16 residues. The germline gives CDR1 MNHEY, CDR2 SMNVEV (reference sequence). Unmatched junction bases numbered 11, after V lost 5 bases and J lost 5 bases. The chain's CDR3 is CASSPQAGGPGETQYF. Here the CDR3 DNA reads TGTGCCAGCAGTCCACAAGCGGGGGGGCCCGGGGAGACCCAGTACTTC.

In DNA form, the CDR3 reads TGTGCCACCAGCTGGACAGGGGGGAACACTGAAGCTTTCTTT. It translates to CATSWTGGNTEAFF. V gene TRBV15 combines with J gene TRBJ1-1, with 10 nucleotides matching TRBD1. Germline CDR1 reads LNHNV; CDR2 reads YYDKDF (reference sequence). V dropped 5 bases and J dropped 1; count of bases not matched to a gene: 1. The CDR3 consists of 14 residues.

In this sample, this clone turned up once. This chain connects TRBV28 to TRBJ2-7; 10 bases agree with TRBD1. The CDR3 has 16 residues. Germline CDR1 MDHEN, CDR2 SYDVKM. The trim removed 2 bases at V and 5 bases at J, leaving 9 bases unmatched. The CDR3 reads CASSLGVRDRGDEQYF. The DNA of the CDR3 is TGTGCCAGCAGTTTAGGTGTCCGGGACAGGGGCGACGAGCAGTACTTC.

The chain carries TRBV5-1 and TRBJ2-2, with D perhaps TRBD2 (5 bases). The CDR3 loop spans 17 amino acids. Germline V gene data show CDR1 as SGHRS and CDR2 as YFSETQ. V shed 1 base and J shed 4 bases, with 17 bases lying between them. The CDR3 sequence is CASSLRPGESGTGELFF. DNA of the CDR3: TGCGCCAGCAGCTTGCGACCCGGGGAGTCGGGCACCGGGGAGCTGTTTTTT.

The rearrangement uses TRBV13 and TRBJ1-3; maybe TRBD1 (5 bases). V lost 3 bases and J 1 base, leaving 10 bases between the germline ends. Per germline, CDR1 PRHDT and CDR2 FYEKMQ (reference sequence). This CDR3 is built from 15 residues. CDR3 sequence: CASSLSRESGNTIYF. The CDR3 coding sequence is TGTGCCAGCAGCTTGAGCAGGGAATCTGGAAACACCATATATTTT.

This rearrangement joins TRBV5-1 to TRBJ2-4; 7 bases match TRBD1. After removal of 0 bases from V and 0 bases from J, the junction contained 6 bases not matched to a gene. The CDR3 length is 17 residues. The V gene's germline CDR1 is SGHRS and CDR2 YFSETQ. DNA for the CDR3: TGCGCCAGCAGCTTGGTGGGACAGAAGACAGCCAAAAACATTCAGTACTTC. It yields the protein CASSLVGQKTAKNIQYF.

This clone has just one count. The V and J genes are TRBV9 and TRBJ2-1, with TRBD1 matching over 10 bases. Germline V lookup: CDR1 SGDLS, CDR2 YYNGEE. This CDR3 comprises 12 residues. V lost 7 bases, J lost 7 bases, and 2 bases stayed unmatched. CDR3 amino acids: CASGQGGNEQFF. CDR3 nucleotides: TGTGCCAGCGGACAGGGGGGGAATGAGCAGTTCTTC.

This chain connects TRBV6-1 to TRBJ2-5; possible D gene TRBD1, 5 bases. This CDR3 has 14 residues. V gave up 4 bases and J gave up 5 bases, with 14 bases separating them. Germline loops: CDR1 MNHNS, CDR2 SASEGT. CDR3 sequence reads: CASSGGLRLETQYF. In DNA, the CDR3 is TGTGCCAGCAGTGGGGGCTTACGGCTGGAGACCCAGTACTTC.

V usage is TRBV7-9 and J usage is TRBJ2-2; tentative D call: TRBD2 (6 bases). With 3 bases removed from V and 3 bases from J, the gap between germline ends came to 14 bases. Germline-derived CDR1 and CDR2 are SEHNR and FQNEAQ (reference sequence). The CDR3 sequence is 16 residues long. CDR3 coding DNA: TGTGCCAGCAGCTTTAGGAGGGAGACGTACACCGGGGAGCTGTTTTTT. Translated, it gives CASSFRRETYTGELFF.

This clone was observed a handful of times. The genes are TRBV9 and TRBJ1-4, with D hard to call. The CDR3 has 14 amino acids. Germline V gene data show CDR1 as SGDLS and CDR2 as YYNGEE. V was cut by 0 bases and J by 3 bases, with 6 bases left in between. This chain's CDR3 is CASSVEGANEKLFF. CDR3 DNA: TGTGCCAGCAGCGTAGAGGGAGCTAATGAAAAACTGTTTTTT. Filled out from reference TRBV9 and TRBJ1-4, the complete variable domain reads DSGVTQTPKHLITATGQRVTLRCSPRSGDLSVYWYQQSLDQGLQFLIQYYNGEERAKGNILERFSAQQFPDLHSELNLSSLELGDSALYFCASSVEGANEKLFFGSGTQLSVL.

The CDR3 coding sequence is TGTGCCAGCTCGCGGGGCTCCGGGACTAGCGCGATGGAGACCCAGTACTTC. It translates to CASSRGSGTSAMETQYF. The V gene is TRBV28, the J gene TRBJ2-5; 10 bases are a match to TRBD2. The CDR3 sequence is 17 residues long. Looked up from germline, CDR1 is MDHEN and CDR2 is SYDVKM. V lost 8 bases, J lost 5 bases, and 17 bases stayed unmatched. Using reference TRBV28 and TRBJ2-5 for the parts outside the CDR3, the full variable domain is DVKVTQSSRYLVKRTGEKVFLECVQDMDHENMFWYRQDPGLGLRLIYFSYDVKMKEKGDIPEGYSVSREKKERFSLILESASTNQTSMYLCASSRGSGTSAMETQYFGPGTRLLVL.

V usage is TRBV7-9 and J usage is TRBJ2-2, with 9 bases identical to TRBD1. V trimming: 4 bases; J trimming: 5 bases; junction bases outside the gene matches: 5. Germline loops: CDR1 SEHNR, CDR2 FQNEAQ (reference sequence). The CDR3 consists of 15 residues. The CDR3 DNA reads as TGTGCCAGCAGCTCCGGGACAGGGTGGACCGGGGAGCTGTTTTTT. Amino acid sequence: CASSSGTGWTGELFF.

The V and J genes are TRBV10-2 and TRBJ2-2; 8 bases align to TRBD1. The CDR3 consists of 14 residues. Germline loops: CDR1 WSHSY, CDR2 SAAADI. The trim removed 8 bases at V and 7 bases at J, leaving 9 bases unmatched. CDR3 in amino acids: CASLDREGGGELFF. CDR3 DNA: TGCGCCAGCTTGGACAGGGAAGGAGGCGGGGAGCTGTTTTTT.

V and J are TRBV5-4 and TRBJ2-7, with D unresolved. This CDR3 is 12 amino acids long. V shed 1 base and J shed 5 bases, with 7 bases lying between them. In germline, CDR1 is SGHNT, CDR2 YYREEE (reference sequence). In DNA, the CDR3 is TGTGCCAGCAGCTTGCCCAGTAACGAGCAGTACTTC. Protein: CASSLPSNEQYF.

The chain joins TRBV7-9 to TRBJ1-5, with D possibly TRBD1 on 6 matching bases. This CDR3 comprises 15 residues. V was pared by 1 base and J by 3 bases, with 10 bases between. The V gene's germline CDR1 is SEHNR and CDR2 FQNEAQ (reference sequence). This CDR3 reads CASSLGQALNQPQHF. CDR3 DNA sequence: TGTGCCAGCAGCTTAGGACAGGCCCTCAATCAGCCCCAGCATTTT. Drawing the rest from reference TRBV7-9 and TRBJ1-5, the complete variable domain is DTGVSQNPRHKITKRGQNVTFRCDPISEHNRLYWYRQTLGQGPEFLTYFQNEAQLEKSRLLSDRFSAERPKGSFSTLEIQRTEQGDSAMYLCASSLGQALNQPQHFGDGTRLSIL.

The gene calls are TRBV19 and TRBJ2-2; TRBD2 matches at 9 bases. The germline CDR1 and CDR2 sequences are LNHDA and SQIVND (reference sequence). Trimming removed 9 bases from V and 8 bases from J; junction bases left unmatched: 13. The length of the CDR3 is 15 residues. The CDR3 here is CASRWERGDGGELFF. The CDR3 nucleotides are TGTGCCAGCCGGTGGGAGCGGGGGGACGGAGGGGAGCTGTTTTTT.

V and J are TRBV7-2 and TRBJ2-5; weak D call: TRBD2 (6 bases). CDR1 SGHTA and CDR2 FQGNSA come from the germline V gene. The CDR3 covers 16 residues. With 5 bases removed from V and 2 bases from J, the gap between germline ends came to 18 bases. CDR3 loop: CASSIGAGRLQETQYF. The CDR3 coding sequence is TGTGCCAGCAGCATCGGGGCAGGGAGGTTGCAAGAGACCCAGTACTTC. The full variable domain, in which reference TRBV7-2 and TRBJ2-5 provide the parts outside the CDR3, is GAGVSQSPSNKVTEKGKDVELRCDPISGHTALYWYRQSLGQGLEFLIYFQGNSAPDKSGLPSDRFSAERTGGSVSTLTIQRTQQEDSAVYLCASSIGAGRLQETQYFGPGTRLLVL.

The rearrangement links TRBV18 to TRBJ1-2, with 8 bases matching TRBD1. CDR3 length equals 15 residues. J lost 7 bases, V lost 3 bases, and 10 bases had no gene match. From germline, CDR1 is KGHSH and CDR2 LQKENI. The CDR3 loop reads CASSPTGEAITGYTF. For the CDR3, the DNA is TGTGCCAGCTCACCGACAGGGGAGGCTATTACTGGCTACACCTTC.

The CDR3 nucleotides read TGTGCCAGCAGCTTAAATCAGGTTACGAAGGAAGAGACCCAGTACTTC. It yields the protein CASSLNQVTKEETQYF. The genes are TRBV7-8 and TRBJ2-5, with D hard to call. The CDR3 extends over 16 amino acids. V was shortened by 2 bases and J by 3 bases, with 16 bases between the two germline ends. Germline CDR1 and CDR2: SGHVS and FQNEAQ.

In DNA form, the CDR3 reads TGTGCCAGCAGTTGGACAGGGTCGGGGGACTATGGCTACACCTTC. Encoded protein: CASSWTGSGDYGYTF. This chain connects TRBV6-5 to TRBJ1-2, with 8 bases that match TRBD1. The CDR3 covers 15 residues. The germline CDR1 and CDR2 sequences are MNHEY and SVGAGI. V shed 4 bases, J shed 3 bases, and the junction held 7 bases outside the gene matches.

The V and J genes are TRBV5-4 and TRBJ2-1; TRBD2 matches at 7 bases. The ends lost 1 base at V and 4 bases at J; junction bases unmatched: 5. CDR1 is SGHNT and CDR2 is YYREEE in the germline V gene (reference sequence). The length of the CDR3 is 15 residues. CDR3 in amino acids: CASSLFREEYNEQFF. CDR3 nucleotide sequence: TGTGCCAGCAGCTTGTTCCGGGAGGAGTACAATGAGCAGTTCTTC.

The CDR3: CASTSTGSSYEQYF. The CDR3 DNA reads as TGTGCCAGCACCTCCACAGGGAGCTCCTACGAGCAGTACTTC. V is TRBV2 and J is TRBJ2-7, with D maybe TRBD1 (6 bases). The ends were cut back, 7 bases at V and 0 bases at J, with 13 bases in the middle. Germline CDR1 and CDR2: SNHLY and FYNNEI. CDR3 length equals 14 residues.

About this clone itself: It is likely a read error: a sequence one base away is far more abundant. As the CDR3 is not closed by the conserved phenylalanine or tryptophan, this likely results from a read error. At the DNA level, this CDR3 is encoded by other sequences in the same sample as well. This chain uses TRBV30 with TRBJ1-1, with no clear D. The CDR3 has 14 residues. Trimming shortened V by 2 bases and J by 6 bases, and 16 bases separated the two germline ends. Germline V CDR1 and CDR2: GTSNPN, SVGIG (reference sequence). The CDR3: CAWSPDPRFSEAFS. Here the CDR3 DNA reads TGTGCCTGGAGTCCCGACCCTAGGTTTTCTGAAGCTTTCTCT.

This clone was counted a single time. The rearrangement joins TRBV7-6 to TRBJ1-1, with D uncertain. V lost 5 bases and J 0 bases, leaving 13 bases between the germline ends. The CDR3 is made up of 15 amino acids. The V gene's germline CDR1 is SGHVS and CDR2 FNYEAQ. The CDR3 DNA is TGTGCCAGCAGCGGAACGAAGGAGATGAACACTGAAGCTTTCTTT. It encodes CASSGTKEMNTEAFF.

CDR3 residues: CAWSQRTGFYEQYF. The CDR3 DNA reads as TGTGCCTGGAGTCAACGAACAGGGTTCTACGAGCAGTACTTC. V is TRBV30 and J is TRBJ2-7; TRBD1 might be the D (6 bases). CDR1 is GTSNPN, CDR2 SVGIG, per germline (reference sequence). V lost 2 bases and J 3 bases, leaving 14 bases between the germline ends. The CDR3 length is 14 residues.